A single sample gave rise to the 7 T cell receptor beta chains below, sequenced in a study of T cells in narcolepsy. Generated by immunoSEQ multiplex PCR, the TCRdb table keeps only in-frame clones and is missing some. The sample records around 28,000 clones, 78% being singletons. The sample taken for sequencing was CD45RA- memory CD4+ T cells from PBMCs. These receptors all stem from a human donor with narcolepsy.

The rearrangement links TRBV12-5 to TRBJ1-1; 12 nucleotides agree with TRBD1. The CDR3 consists of 16 residues. Germline CDR1 and CDR2: LGHNT and FRNRAP. V dropped 1 base and J dropped 6; count of bases not matched to a gene: 6. The CDR3 here is CASGLGLGQGASEAFF. DNA of the CDR3: TGTGCTAGTGGTTTGGGCCTGGGACAGGGGGCCTCTGAAGCTTTCTTT.

This sequence joins TRBV19 and TRBJ2-7; D may be TRBD1 (5 bases). V lost 5 bases and J lost 4, with 9 bases in between. This CDR3 region has 12 residues. Germline CDR1 reads LNHDA; CDR2 reads SQIVND (reference sequence). The CDR3 DNA reads as TGTGCCAGTAGTCCAGGGTCTTACGAGCAGTACTTC. It yields the protein CASSPGSYEQYF.

The chain couples TRBV19 to TRBJ2-4; D gene ambiguous. Germline values: CDR1 LNHDA, CDR2 SQIVND (reference sequence). This CDR3 is built from 14 residues. V was cut by 3 bases and J by 0 bases, with 6 bases left in between. The CDR3 DNA reads as TGTGCCAGTAGTATGCCGGCAGCCAAAAACATTCAGTACTTC. This codes for CASSMPAAKNIQYF.

The CDR3 DNA follows: TGTGCCAGCAGCCCCCGCCGGGACAGAAATCAATACGAGCAGTACTTC. It is translated as CASSPRRDRNQYEQYF. The chain carries TRBV11-2 and TRBJ2-7, with 7 bases that match TRBD1. V was clipped by 5 bases and J by 4 bases; unmatched bases: 14. Per germline, CDR1 SGHAT and CDR2 FQNNGV. The CDR3 covers 16 residues.

Details on this clone: Other DNA sequences from this sample encode an identical CDR3 as well. The chain joins TRBV6-5 to TRBJ1-5; 10 positions agree with TRBD1. Germline CDR1 MNHEY, CDR2 SVGAGI. Trimming cost V 5 bases and J 2 bases; bases outside gene matches: 3. This CDR3 comprises 15 residues. The DNA of the CDR3 is TGTGCCAGCAGTCCCGGGACAGGGGGCAATCAGCCCCAGCATTTT. This gives the protein CASSPGTGGNQPQHF.

V and J are TRBV6-6 and TRBJ2-7; the D gene is possibly TRBD2 (5 bases). The V end was cut by 4 bases, the J end by 3 bases, with 16 bases between. There are 15 residues in the CDR3. CDR1 is MNHNY and CDR2 is SVGAGI in the germline V gene (reference sequence). In DNA form, the CDR3 reads TGTGCCAGCAGTTCACCGACCCTAGCAGGCTACGAGCAGTACTTC. Its translation is CASSSPTLAGYEQYF.

The gene calls are TRBV7-2 and TRBJ1-5; D unclear. V gave up 8 bases and J gave up 2 bases, with 10 bases separating them. The CDR3 covers 13 residues. Germline V gives CDR1 SGHTA, CDR2 FQGNSA. The CDR3 spells CASSRSGNQPQHF. The CDR3 DNA reads as TGTGCCAGCTCTCGTAGCGGCAATCAGCCCCAGCATTTT.